Presented here are 3 T cell receptor beta chains from one specimen sequenced in a study of molecular identifiers for immune sequencing clone quantification. TCRdb used MiXCR to reprocess the PCR reads, holding one entry per CDR3 protein. The data show 300,000 to 400,000 distinct CDR3 sequences, about a quarter seen once. Sequenced input: naive CD8+ T cells from blood, with Jurkat cell RNA spiked in. Subset here: FACS-sorted CD8+CD4-CCR7+CD45RA+ naive T cells. The origin of the receptors is a human donor in good health. Some libraries in this study had Jurkat cell RNA spiked in.

This clonotype was detected a few times. This sequence joins TRBV7-9 and TRBJ2-7, with unresolved D. Germline assignment: CDR1 SEHNR and CDR2 FQNEAQ (reference sequence). This CDR3 spans 13 amino acids. V was trimmed by 2 bases and J by 5 bases, leaving 10 bases between them. The CDR3 DNA is TGTGCCAGCAGCTTAACTCTCGTTGACGAGCAGTACTTC. Translation: CASSLTLVDEQYF.

This clonotype was observed a few times. V gene TRBV28 combines with J gene TRBJ2-1; D perhaps matches TRBD2 (6 bases). Deletions cut 4 bases from V and 3 bases from J, with 13 bases between. Germline V CDR1 and CDR2: MDHEN, SYDVKM. The CDR3 covers 15 residues. DNA for the CDR3: TGTGCCAGCAGTTCCCGCGGGGAGCTCTACAATGAGCAGTTCTTC. It specifies CASSSRGELYNEQFF. The full variable domain, completed using reference TRBV28 and TRBJ2-1, is DVKVTQSSRYLVKRTGEKVFLECVQDMDHENMFWYRQDPGLGLRLIYFSYDVKMKEKGDIPEGYSVSREKKERFSLILESASTNQTSMYLCASSSRGELYNEQFFGPGTRLTVL.

This clonotype was seen many times. The chain couples TRBV12-3 or TRBV12-4 to TRBJ2-3, with unresolved D. V lost 4 bases, J lost 0 bases, and 8 bases lay in between. The CDR3 is 14 residues long. The CDR3, as DNA: TGTGCCAGCAGTTATGGGATAAGCACAGATACGCAGTATTTT. This gives the protein CASSYGISTDTQYF.